This T cell receptor beta chain was recovered during a study of T cells after yellow fever vaccination. One entry per CDR3 protein, called by TCRdb with MiXCR from the 5' RACE reads. The sample yields roughly 170,000 distinct CDR3 sequences, roughly 6.4% seen once. There are 12 residues in the CDR3. Germline trimming cut 6 bases from V and 13 bases from J; bases unmatched to any gene: 8. CDR1 is SGHTA, CDR2 FQGNSA, per germline. Only a few counts were recorded for this clonotype. This clonotype was sampled from a man aged 18 to 35 who received the YFV17D yellow fever vaccine. This chain uses TRBV7-2 with TRBJ2-1; 8 bases map to TRBD1. Material: CD4+ T cells sorted from PBMCs, obtained on the day of the first yellow fever vaccination. CDR3 in DNA: TGTGCCAGCAGAGAACAGGGGGGATCCCAGTTCTTC. Its translation is CASREQGGSQFF.